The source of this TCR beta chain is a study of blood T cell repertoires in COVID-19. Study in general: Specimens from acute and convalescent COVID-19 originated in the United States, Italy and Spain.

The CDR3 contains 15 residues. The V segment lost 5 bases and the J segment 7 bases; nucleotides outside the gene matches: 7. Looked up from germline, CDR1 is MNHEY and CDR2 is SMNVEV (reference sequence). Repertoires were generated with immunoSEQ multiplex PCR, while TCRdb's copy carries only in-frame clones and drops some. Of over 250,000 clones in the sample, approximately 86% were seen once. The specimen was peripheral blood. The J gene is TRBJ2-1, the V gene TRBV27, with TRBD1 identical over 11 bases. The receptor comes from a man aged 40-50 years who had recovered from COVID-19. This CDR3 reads CASSLDRGPGNEQFF. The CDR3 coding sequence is TGTGCCAGCAGTCTGGACAGGGGGCCTGGGAATGAGCAGTTCTTC.